Below are 21 T cell receptor beta chains sequenced from a single sample in a study of blood T cell repertoires in COVID-19. The repertoire was sequenced with immunoSEQ multiplex PCR; TCRdb's copy has only in-frame clones and lacks some. The sample lists roughly 280,000 clones, less than 95% occurring once. Sequenced: PBMCs or T cells enriched from blood (not recorded which). The receptors shown here come from a man aged 35 to 55 who had been exposed to COVID-19.

The chain combines TRBV7-3 with TRBJ2-3, with 7 bases lining up with TRBD2. This CDR3 contains 14 residues. V dropped 2 bases and J dropped 6; count of bases not matched to a gene: 5. Germline lookup yields CDR1 SGHTA and CDR2 FQGTGA. The CDR3 region has the DNA TGTGCCAGCAGCTTATTGGGAGGGCTGGATACGCAGTATTTT. It specifies CASSLLGGLDTQYF.

This clone was counted a single time. This sequence joins TRBV11-3 and TRBJ2-3; D call uncertain. The CDR3 sequence is 13 residues long. The V and J ends lost 5 bases and 5 bases respectively, with 11 bases between them. The germline V gene encodes CDR1 SGHNT and CDR2 YENEEA. The CDR3 sequence: CASSAAEKDTQYF. CDR3 DNA sequence: TGTGCCAGCAGCGCCGCGGAGAAAGATACGCAGTATTTT.

This chain uses TRBV3-1 (or the pseudogene TRBV3-2) with TRBJ1-2; D not certain. The CDR3 contains 13 residues. Germline CDR1 LGHDT, CDR2 YNNKEL (reference sequence). The V end lost 4 bases, the J end lost 2 bases, and 8 bases lay between the germline ends. The CDR3 sequence is CASSPPRNYGYTF. The CDR3 DNA sequence: TGTGCCAGCAGCCCACCCCGGAACTATGGCTACACCTTC.

V usage is TRBV27 and J usage is TRBJ2-3; D perhaps matches TRBD1 (6 bases). The CDR3 totals 16 residues. V lost 6 bases and J 5 bases, leaving 21 bases between the germline ends. CDR1 MNHEY and CDR2 SMNVEV come from the germline V gene (reference sequence). CDR3 sequence: CASSTYIRDTGDTQYF. The CDR3 DNA reads as TGTGCCAGCAGCACCTACATCCGGGACACCGGAGATACGCAGTATTTT.

This clone has a single count. This chain uses TRBV7-9 with TRBJ1-2, with D perhaps matching TRBD1 (6 bases). Per the germline V gene, CDR1 is SEHNR and CDR2 is FQNEAQ (reference sequence). CDR3 size: 15 residues. V lost 0 bases, J lost 4 bases, and 12 bases lay in between. CDR3 bases: TGTGCCAGCAGCTTAGCTGCAGGGGATGTCTATGGCTACACCTTC. It translates to CASSLAAGDVYGYTF. The full variable domain, in which reference TRBV7-9 and TRBJ1-2 provide the parts outside the CDR3, is DTGVSQNPRHKITKRGQNVTFRCDPISEHNRLYWYRQTLGQGPEFLTYFQNEAQLEKSRLLSDRFSAERPKGSFSTLEIQRTEQGDSAMYLCASSLAAGDVYGYTFGSGTRLTVV.

The chain couples TRBV4-1 to TRBJ2-7; 9 nucleotides align to TRBD1. V was clipped by 5 bases and J by 2 bases; unmatched bases: 4. The CDR3 runs 14 residues. Germline values: CDR1 MGHRA, CDR2 YSYEKL. The chain's CDR3 is CASSERQGAYEQYF. Written as DNA, the CDR3 is TGCGCCAGCAGCGAGAGACAGGGGGCCTACGAGCAGTACTTC.

V usage is TRBV30 and J usage is TRBJ1-4, with D unresolved. The V end was cut by 4 bases, the J end by 8 bases, with 14 bases between. This CDR3 region has 13 residues. The germline V gene has CDR1 GTSNPN and CDR2 SVGIG (reference sequence). DNA of the CDR3: TGTGCCTGGACTCTGGGGAGGGCGGAAAAACTGTTTTTT. Translation gives CAWTLGRAEKLFF.

Comment on this clone: One junction end does not reproduce the germline sequence, and a read error may be involved. This chain joins TRBV4-3 and TRBJ1-3, with 9 bases aligning to TRBD1. CDR3 size: 13 residues. CDR1 is LGHNA, CDR2 YSLEER, per germline. The CDR3: CASSQSGQGDMLF. CDR3 DNA sequence: TGCGCCAGCAGCCAATCGGGACAGGGTGACATGTTGTTT.

J is TRBJ1-1 and V is TRBV11-3; D might be TRBD1 (5 bases). V lost 4 bases to trimming and J lost 1 base, with 16 bases between them. Per the germline V gene, CDR1 is SGHNT and CDR2 is YENEEA. This CDR3 has 16 amino acids. The DNA of the CDR3 is TGTGCCAGCAGCTCCCGTGTAAGCGGGGGGAACACTGAAGCTTTCTTT. It encodes CASSSRVSGGNTEAFF.

This sequence joins TRBV7-9 and TRBJ1-1; a weak D match, TRBD1 (5 bases). Germline-derived CDR1 and CDR2 are SEHNR and FQNEAQ (reference sequence). V dropped 7 bases and J dropped 5 bases, with 17 bases sitting between them. This CDR3 has 14 residues. DNA for the CDR3: TGTGCCAGCAACAGAAACGGCGGGGGAACTGAAGCTTTCTTT. The encoded protein is CASNRNGGGTEAFF.

The chain combines TRBV11-3 with TRBJ2-7; 7 bases line up with TRBD1. With V trimmed by 9 bases and J by 2 bases, 7 bases remained unmatched. Germline V gives CDR1 SGHNT, CDR2 YENEEA. The CDR3 contains 13 residues. For the CDR3, the DNA is TGTGCCAGTCGGGACAGCCAGACCTACGAGCAGTACTTC. It yields the protein CASRDSQTYEQYF.

This clone was observed a single time. The genes are TRBV5-5 and TRBJ1-6, with D possibly being TRBD1 (6 bases). This CDR3 is built from 13 residues. Trimming stripped 4 bases from V and 13 bases from J, with 15 bases between. Germline CDR1 SGHKS, CDR2 YYEKEE (reference sequence). The chain's CDR3 is CASSRQEKFPLHF. CDR3 sequence (DNA): TGTGCCAGCAGCAGACAGGAAAAGTTCCCCCTCCACTTT.

V usage is TRBV4-2 and J usage is TRBJ1-5; D possibly corresponds to TRBD1 (5 bases). Germline CDR1 and CDR2: LGHNA and YNFKEQ. CDR3 length: 14 residues. V lost 3 bases to trimming and J lost 0 bases, with 6 bases between them. The CDR3 region is CASSQTDSNQPQHF. In DNA form, the CDR3 reads TGTGCCAGCAGCCAGACAGATAGCAATCAGCCCCAGCATTTT.

This chain connects TRBV9 to TRBJ2-7; 9 bases fit TRBD2. The V and J ends lost 0 bases and 2 bases, in that order; junction bases with no gene match: 3. Looked up from germline, CDR1 is SGDLS and CDR2 is YYNGEE. The CDR3 consists of 15 residues. CDR3 sequence reads: CASSVGPSGAYEQYF. The CDR3 bases are TGTGCCAGCAGCGTAGGTCCTAGCGGGGCCTACGAGCAGTACTTC.

The genes are TRBV7-2 and TRBJ2-7; D is perhaps TRBD2 (6 bases). The CDR3 loop spans 15 amino acids. Germline V lookup: CDR1 SGHTA, CDR2 FQGNSA. V gave up 5 bases and J gave up 4 bases, with 18 bases separating them. CDR3 residues: CASSPNDGGFYEQYF. CDR3 nucleotide sequence: TGTGCCAGCAGCCCAAACGATGGGGGGTTTTACGAGCAGTACTTC.

J is TRBJ2-1 and V is TRBV7-2; 16 bases are shared with TRBD2. V trimming: 2 bases; J trimming: 6 bases; junction bases outside the gene matches: 4. Germline CDR1 SGHTA, CDR2 FQGNSA. The CDR3 has 17 amino acids. Here the CDR3 reads CASSLWGLAGGSNEQFF. The CDR3 nucleotides are TGTGCCAGCAGCTTATGGGGACTAGCGGGAGGGTCCAATGAGCAGTTCTTC.

The CDR3 coding sequence is TGTGCCAGCAGCTTGAGCAGGGGCCGGGACACTGAAGCTTTCTTT. Its protein product is CASSLSRGRDTEAFF. The chain uses TRBV5-4 and TRBJ1-1; D is perhaps TRBD1 (6 bases). Deletions cut 1 base from V and 3 bases from J, with 13 bases between. The germline V gene has CDR1 SGHNT and CDR2 YYREEE (reference sequence). CDR3 length equals 15 residues.

This chain connects TRBV5-4 to TRBJ2-7, with a possible D match to TRBD1 (6 bases). The CDR3 contains 16 residues. CDR1 is SGHNT, CDR2 YYREEE, per germline (reference sequence). Trimming left V 4 bases short and J 7 bases short, with 24 bases between. DNA of the CDR3: TGTGCCAGCAGCCCTGCGATGGGGGCGGACGTGGGGGAGCAGTACTTC. Encoded protein: CASSPAMGADVGEQYF.

The J gene is TRBJ1-2, the V gene TRBV5-4; the D gene is possibly TRBD1 (6 bases). In germline, CDR1 is SGHNT, CDR2 YYREEE (reference sequence). V gave up 4 bases and J gave up 0 bases, with 10 bases separating them. CDR3 length: 14 amino acids. CDR3 sequence (DNA): TGTGCCAGCAGCACAGGGTTCGCTAACTATGGCTACACCTTC. This gives the protein CASSTGFANYGYTF.

The chain recombines TRBV9 with TRBJ2-1; 8 nucleotides match TRBD2. CDR3 length: 15 amino acids. V lost 1 base, J lost 5 bases, and 5 bases stayed unmatched. CDR1 is SGDLS and CDR2 is YYNGEE in the germline V gene. CDR3 in DNA: TGTGCCAGCAGCGTAACGGGAGGGAGCAACAATGAGCAGTTCTTC. It translates to CASSVTGGSNNEQFF. The whole variable domain, remainder taken from reference TRBV9 and TRBJ2-1, is DSGVTQTPKHLITATGQRVTLRCSPRSGDLSVYWYQQSLDQGLQFLIQYYNGEERAKGNILERFSAQQFPDLHSELNLSSLELGDSALYFCASSVTGGSNNEQFFGPGTRLTVL.

V usage is TRBV7-9 and J usage is TRBJ1-4, with a tentative D call TRBD1 (6 bases). The CDR3 sequence is 14 residues long. V gave up 5 bases and J gave up 7 bases, with 14 bases separating them. Germline-derived CDR1 and CDR2 are SEHNR and FQNEAQ (reference sequence). The CDR3 sequence: CASSEAGAREKLFF. CDR3 sequence (DNA): TGTGCCAGCAGCGAAGCAGGGGCTCGTGAAAAACTGTTTTTT.